The rows below give T cell receptor beta chains drawn from one sample of a study of blood T cell repertoires in COVID-19. The repertoire was sequenced with immunoSEQ multiplex PCR; TCRdb's copy has only in-frame clones and lacks some. The sample contains around 84,000 clones, 70% to 90% of which appear only once. Sequenced input: peripheral blood. Every receptor here comes from a man at least 80 years old with active or convalescent COVID-19. Both conserved end residues are part of each CDR3. A D gene is named only where the DNA matches it firmly. Only some rows state a clone size, as once, few, many or a class for expanded clones.

clone size: -; D gene: TRBD1; J gene: TRBJ2-1; V gene: TRBV5-6; CDR3 DNA: TGTGCCAGCAGCTCCACGACGTCTGGGACAGGGGGGCAGTTCTTC; CDR3 protein: CASSSTTSGTGGQFF
clone size: -; D gene: -; J gene: TRBJ1-4; V gene: TRBV2; CDR3 DNA: TGTGCCAGTTCCCAATCCGGGAGTGAAAAACTGTTTTTT; CDR3 protein: CASSQSGSEKLFF
clone size: once; D gene: TRBD1; J gene: TRBJ1-1; V gene: TRBV9; CDR3 DNA: TGTGCCAGCAGCGCAGGGGGAACTGAAGCTTTCTTT; CDR3 protein: CASSAGGTEAFF
clone size: -; D gene: -; J gene: TRBJ2-6; V gene: TRBV19; CDR3 DNA: TGTGCCAGTAGTAAAGTGAGCTCTGGGGCCAACGTCCTGACTTTC; CDR3 protein: CASSKVSSGANVLTF
clone size: -; D gene: -; J gene: TRBJ1-2; V gene: TRBV27; CDR3 DNA: TGTGCCAGCAGTTTATCGAGCTCCAGGAAAAACTATGGCTACACCTTC; CDR3 protein: CASSLSSSRKNYGYTF
clone size: -; D gene: -; J gene: TRBJ2-5; V gene: TRBV5-1; CDR3 DNA: TGCGCCAGCAGCTTGTCTGTCTATACGGAGACCCAGTACTTC; CDR3 protein: CASSLSVYTETQYF
clone size: -; D gene: -; J gene: TRBJ2-6; V gene: TRBV6-6; CDR3 DNA: TGTGCCAGCAGGTTCCTCCCAGGCTCCGGGGCCAACGTCCTGACTTTC; CDR3 protein: CASRFLPGSGANVLTF
clone size: -; D gene: -; J gene: TRBJ2-1; V gene: TRBV28; CDR3 DNA: TGTGCCAGCAGTTTATATGCGGAGACCTACAATGAGCAGTTCTTC; CDR3 protein: CASSLYAETYNEQFF
clone size: few; D gene: -; J gene: TRBJ1-5; V gene: TRBV2; CDR3 DNA: TGTGCCAGCAGTGAAAGGGCAGGGGTCCCGTATAGCAATCAGCCCCAGCATTTT; CDR3 protein: CASSERAGVPYSNQPQHF
clone size: -; D gene: TRBD2; J gene: TRBJ2-3; V gene: TRBV10-1; CDR3 DNA: TGCGCCAGCAGTGAGCTAGCGGGGGGCACAGATACGCAGTATTTT; CDR3 protein: CASSELAGGTDTQYF
clone size: -; D gene: -; J gene: TRBJ1-6; V gene: TRBV2; CDR3 DNA: TGTGCCAGCAGAGGTAGGGGTACCTATAATTCACCCCTCCACTTT; CDR3 protein: CASRGRGTYNSPLHF
clone size: -; D gene: TRBD1; J gene: TRBJ1-2; V gene: TRBV6-4; CDR3 DNA: TGTGCCAGCAGTGATCCGGGACAGGGAAGTGCTGGCTACACCTTC; CDR3 protein: CASSDPGQGSAGYTF
clone size: -; D gene: TRBD1; J gene: TRBJ2-5; V gene: TRBV7-2; CDR3 DNA: TGTGCCAGCAGCTCGGGACAGGGGCAAGAGACCCAGTACTTC; CDR3 protein: CASSSGQGQETQYF
clone size: once; D gene: TRBD2; J gene: TRBJ2-2; V gene: TRBV11-2; CDR3 DNA: TGTGCCAGCAGCATACGACTAGCGGGAGACACCGGGGAGCTGTTTTTT; CDR3 protein: CASSIRLAGDTGELFF
clone size: -; D gene: TRBD1; J gene: TRBJ2-2; V gene: TRBV3-1/TRBV3-2; CDR3 DNA: TGTGCCAGCAGCCCGAGGGACAGGGGGACCACCGGGGAGCTGTTTTTT; CDR3 protein: CASSPRDRGTTGELFF
clone size: -; D gene: TRBD1; J gene: TRBJ2-1; V gene: TRBV3-1/TRBV3-2; CDR3 DNA: TGTGCCAGCAGCCAAGATAGGGGACAGGGGGCGGACGGTGAGCAGTTCTTC; CDR3 protein: CASSQDRGQGADGEQFF
clone size: -; D gene: -; J gene: TRBJ1-4; V gene: TRBV29-1; CDR3 DNA: TGCAGCGTCCGCAGGGGTCGGGAAAAACTGTTTTTT; CDR3 protein: CSVRRGREKLFF
clone size: -; D gene: TRBD1; J gene: TRBJ2-5; V gene: TRBV19; CDR3 DNA: TGTGCCAGTAGTCAGGGGGCGCGAGGGGAGACCCAGTACTTC; CDR3 protein: CASSQGARGETQYF
clone size: few; D gene: -; J gene: TRBJ1-1; V gene: TRBV5-4; CDR3 DNA: TGTGCCAGCAGCTTGGGCCAAGTAGTTGGTGAAGCTTTCTTT; CDR3 protein: CASSLGQVVGEAFF
clone size: -; D gene: TRBD2; J gene: TRBJ2-1; V gene: TRBV7-2; CDR3 DNA: TGTGCCAGCAGTCGGGTTAGCGGGGGCTACAATGAGCAGTTCTTC; CDR3 protein: CASSRVSGGYNEQFF
clone size: -; D gene: -; J gene: TRBJ1-1; V gene: TRBV19; CDR3 DNA: TGTGCCAGCCGCGGGGGTAAAGGGACTGAAGCTTTCTTT; CDR3 protein: CASRGGKGTEAFF
clone size: -; D gene: -; J gene: TRBJ2-3; V gene: TRBV15; CDR3 DNA: TGTGCCACCAGCAGGGACTCTGATGTCGCTAGCACAGATACGCAGTATTTT; CDR3 protein: CATSRDSDVASTDTQYF
clone size: -; D gene: -; J gene: TRBJ2-5; V gene: TRBV19; CDR3 DNA: TGTGCCAGTGGCCGGACAAGGCAAGAGACCCAGTACTTC; CDR3 protein: CASGRTRQETQYF
clone size: -; D gene: -; J gene: TRBJ2-5; V gene: TRBV9; CDR3 DNA: TGTGCCAGCAGCGGTGGCGGAGGAAGAGAGACCCAGTACTTC; CDR3 protein: CASSGGGGRETQYF
clone size: -; D gene: TRBD1; J gene: TRBJ2-2; V gene: TRBV19; CDR3 DNA: TGTGCCAGTAGTGCCAGACAGGGACCAAACACCGGGGAGCTGTTTTTT; CDR3 protein: CASSARQGPNTGELFF
clone size: -; D gene: -; J gene: TRBJ1-1; V gene: TRBV7-8; CDR3 DNA: TGTGCCAGCAGCAACCCAGGGGACACTGAAGCTTTCTTT; CDR3 protein: CASSNPGDTEAFF
clone size: -; D gene: -; J gene: TRBJ1-3; V gene: TRBV28; CDR3 DNA: TGTGCCAGCAGTTTTAAGGAGGGCTACTCTGGAAACACCATATATTTT; CDR3 protein: CASSFKEGYSGNTIYF
clone size: -; D gene: TRBD1; J gene: TRBJ1-1; V gene: TRBV5-1; CDR3 DNA: TGCGCCAGCAGCCGCGGGACAGGGCAATTGAACACTGAAGCTTTCTTT; CDR3 protein: CASSRGTGQLNTEAFF
clone size: -; D gene: -; J gene: TRBJ2-1; V gene: TRBV7-2; CDR3 DNA: TGTGCCAGCAGCTTGGAGCGAAGCTCCTACAATGAGCAGTTCTTC; CDR3 protein: CASSLERSSYNEQFF
clone size: -; D gene: -; J gene: TRBJ1-1; V gene: TRBV7-8; CDR3 DNA: TGTGCCAGCAGCCGTCAACGGAGTGTCACTGAAGCTTTCTTT; CDR3 protein: CASSRQRSVTEAFF
clone size: -; D gene: -; J gene: TRBJ2-1; V gene: TRBV24-1; CDR3 DNA: TGTGCCACCAGTGATCCTCGGACTGGAACTCCCAATGAGCAGTTCTTC; CDR3 protein: CATSDPRTGTPNEQFF
clone size: -; D gene: TRBD2; J gene: TRBJ2-3; V gene: TRBV5-8; CDR3 DNA: TGTGCCAGCAGCTTGCTGTTAGCGGGGGGCACAGATACGCAGTATTTT; CDR3 protein: CASSLLLAGGTDTQYF
clone size: -; D gene: -; J gene: TRBJ2-3; V gene: TRBV10-3; CDR3 DNA: TGTGCCATCAGTGAGTCGACCTCGCGGACAGATACGCAGTATTTT; CDR3 protein: CAISESTSRTDTQYF
clone size: -; D gene: TRBD1; J gene: TRBJ1-6; V gene: TRBV4-2; CDR3 DNA: TGTGCCAGCAGTCAGACCGGGACAGGGACTTCACCCCTCCACTTT; CDR3 protein: CASSQTGTGTSPLHF
clone size: -; D gene: -; J gene: TRBJ1-1; V gene: TRBV5-4; CDR3 DNA: TGTGCCAGCAGGGAGGGCTTGAACACTGAAGCTTTCTTT; CDR3 protein: CASREGLNTEAFF